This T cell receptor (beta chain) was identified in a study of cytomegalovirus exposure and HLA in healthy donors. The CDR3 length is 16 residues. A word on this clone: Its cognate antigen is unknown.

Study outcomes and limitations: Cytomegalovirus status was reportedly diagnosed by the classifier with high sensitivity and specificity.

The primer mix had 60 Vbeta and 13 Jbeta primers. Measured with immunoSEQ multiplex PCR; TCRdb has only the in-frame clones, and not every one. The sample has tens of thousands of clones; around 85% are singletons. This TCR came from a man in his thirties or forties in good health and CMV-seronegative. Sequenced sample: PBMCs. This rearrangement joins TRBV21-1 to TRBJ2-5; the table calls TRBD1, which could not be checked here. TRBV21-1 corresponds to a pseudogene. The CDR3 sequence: CASSSLWTDWRETQYF. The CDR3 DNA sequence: TGTGCCAGCAGCTCTCTTTGGACAGACTGGAGAGAGACCCAGTACTTC.